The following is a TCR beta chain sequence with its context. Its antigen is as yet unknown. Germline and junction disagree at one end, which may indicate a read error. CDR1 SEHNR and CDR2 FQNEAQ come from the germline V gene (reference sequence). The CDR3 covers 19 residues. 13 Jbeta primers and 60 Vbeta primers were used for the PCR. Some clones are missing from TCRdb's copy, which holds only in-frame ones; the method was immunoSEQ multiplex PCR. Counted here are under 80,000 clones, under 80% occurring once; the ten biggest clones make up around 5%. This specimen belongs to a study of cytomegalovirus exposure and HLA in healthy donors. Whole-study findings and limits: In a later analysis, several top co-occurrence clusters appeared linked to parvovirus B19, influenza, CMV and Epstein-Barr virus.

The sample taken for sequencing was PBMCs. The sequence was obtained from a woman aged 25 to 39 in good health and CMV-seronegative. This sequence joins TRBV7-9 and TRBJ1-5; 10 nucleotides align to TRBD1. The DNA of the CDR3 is TGTTCCAGCAGCCATCCCCGGGACAGGGGAAGGATGAGCAATCAGCCCCAGCATTTT. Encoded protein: CSSSHPRDRGRMSNQPQHF.